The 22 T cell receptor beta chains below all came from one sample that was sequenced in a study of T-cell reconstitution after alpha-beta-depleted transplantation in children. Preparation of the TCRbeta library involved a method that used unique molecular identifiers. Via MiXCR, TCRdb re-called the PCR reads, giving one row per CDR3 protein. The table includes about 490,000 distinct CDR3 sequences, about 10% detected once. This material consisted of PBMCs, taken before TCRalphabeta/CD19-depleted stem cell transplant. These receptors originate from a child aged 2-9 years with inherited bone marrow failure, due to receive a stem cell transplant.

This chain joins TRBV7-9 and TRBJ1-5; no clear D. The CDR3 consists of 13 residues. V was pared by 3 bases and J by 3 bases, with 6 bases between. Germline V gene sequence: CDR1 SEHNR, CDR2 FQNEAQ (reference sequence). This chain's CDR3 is CASSLIANQPQHF. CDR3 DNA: TGTGCCAGCAGCTTGATCGCCAATCAGCCCCAGCATTTT.

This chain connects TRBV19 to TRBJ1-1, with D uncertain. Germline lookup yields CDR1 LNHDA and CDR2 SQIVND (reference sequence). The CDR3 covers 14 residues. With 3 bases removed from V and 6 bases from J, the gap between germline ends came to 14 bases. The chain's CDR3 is CASSIWAVNPEAFF. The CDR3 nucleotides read TGTGCCAGTAGTATTTGGGCAGTCAACCCTGAAGCTTTCTTT.

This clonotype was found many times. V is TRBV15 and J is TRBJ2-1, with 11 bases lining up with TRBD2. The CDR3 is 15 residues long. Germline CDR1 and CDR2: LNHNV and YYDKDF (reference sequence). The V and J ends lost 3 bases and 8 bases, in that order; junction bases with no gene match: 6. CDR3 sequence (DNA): TGTGCCACCAGCAGGGGACTAGCGGACGGCGATGAGCAGTTCTTC. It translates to CATSRGLADGDEQFF.

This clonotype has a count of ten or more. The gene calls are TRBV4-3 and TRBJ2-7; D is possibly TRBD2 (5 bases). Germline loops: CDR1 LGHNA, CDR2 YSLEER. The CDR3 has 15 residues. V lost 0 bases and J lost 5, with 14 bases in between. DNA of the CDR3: TGCGCCAGCAGCCAAGATCCTAGCTTGGGAGACGAGCAGTACTTC. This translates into CASSQDPSLGDEQYF.

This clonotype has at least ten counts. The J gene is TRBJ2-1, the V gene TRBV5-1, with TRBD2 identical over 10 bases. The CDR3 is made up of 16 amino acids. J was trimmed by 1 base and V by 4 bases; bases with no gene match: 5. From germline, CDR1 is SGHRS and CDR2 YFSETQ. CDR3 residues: CASSESGRGSYNEQFF. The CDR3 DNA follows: TGCGCCAGCAGCGAAAGCGGGAGGGGGTCCTACAATGAGCAGTTCTTC. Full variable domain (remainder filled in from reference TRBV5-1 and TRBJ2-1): KAGVTQTPRYLIKTRGQQVTLSCSPISGHRSVSWYQQTPGQGLQFLFEYFSETQRNKGNFPGRFSGRQFSNSRSEMNVSTLELGDSALYLCASSESGRGSYNEQFFGPGTRLTVL.

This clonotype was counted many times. The CDR3 spells CASSPDGQGGNIQYF. For the CDR3, the DNA is TGTGCCAGCAGCCCAGATGGACAGGGTGGGAACATTCAGTACTTC. The rearrangement links TRBV11-2 to TRBJ2-4; TRBD1 matches at 8 bases. CDR3 length equals 15 residues. CDR1 and CDR2 (germline): SGHAT, FQNNGV. Trimming removed 5 bases from V and 7 bases from J; junction bases left unmatched: 10. Filled out from reference TRBV11-2 and TRBJ2-4, the complete variable domain reads EAGVAQSPRYKIIEKRQSVAFWCNPISGHATLYWYQQILGQGPKLLIQFQNNGVVDDSQLPKDRFSAERLKGVDSTLKIQPAKLEDSAVYLCASSPDGQGGNIQYFGAGTRLSVL.

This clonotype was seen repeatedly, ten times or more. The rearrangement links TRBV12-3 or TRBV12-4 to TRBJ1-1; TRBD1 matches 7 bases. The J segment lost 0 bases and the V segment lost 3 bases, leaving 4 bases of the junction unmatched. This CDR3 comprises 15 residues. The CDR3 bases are TGTGCCAGCAGTTTCAGGGGGATGATGAACACTGAAGCTTTCTTT. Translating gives CASSFRGMMNTEAFF.

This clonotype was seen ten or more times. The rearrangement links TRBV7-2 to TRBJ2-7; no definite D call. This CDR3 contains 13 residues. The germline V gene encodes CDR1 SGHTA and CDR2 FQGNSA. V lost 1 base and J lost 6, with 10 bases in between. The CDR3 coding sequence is TGTGCCAGCAGCTTAGGCGTCGCTTCCGAGCAGTACTTC. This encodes CASSLGVASEQYF.

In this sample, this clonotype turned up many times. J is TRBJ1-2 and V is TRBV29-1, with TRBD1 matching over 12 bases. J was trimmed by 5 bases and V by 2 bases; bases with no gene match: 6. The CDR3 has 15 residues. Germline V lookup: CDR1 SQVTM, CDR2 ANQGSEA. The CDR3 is CSVEPQGQGAYGYTF. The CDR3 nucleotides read TGCAGCGTTGAACCCCAGGGACAGGGGGCATATGGCTACACCTTC.

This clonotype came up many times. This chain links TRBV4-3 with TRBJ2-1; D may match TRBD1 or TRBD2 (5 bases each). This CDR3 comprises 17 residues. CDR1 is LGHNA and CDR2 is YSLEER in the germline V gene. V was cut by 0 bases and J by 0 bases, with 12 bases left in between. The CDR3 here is CASSQDRGSLSYNEQFF. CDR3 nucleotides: TGCGCCAGCAGCCAAGATCGGGGCAGTCTCTCCTACAATGAGCAGTTCTTC.

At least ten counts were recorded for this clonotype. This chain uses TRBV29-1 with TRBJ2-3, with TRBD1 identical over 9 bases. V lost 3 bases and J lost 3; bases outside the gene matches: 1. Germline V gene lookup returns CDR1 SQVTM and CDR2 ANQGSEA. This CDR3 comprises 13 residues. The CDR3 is CSVDDRGTDTQYF. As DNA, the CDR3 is TGCAGCGTTGACGACAGGGGGACAGATACGCAGTATTTT.

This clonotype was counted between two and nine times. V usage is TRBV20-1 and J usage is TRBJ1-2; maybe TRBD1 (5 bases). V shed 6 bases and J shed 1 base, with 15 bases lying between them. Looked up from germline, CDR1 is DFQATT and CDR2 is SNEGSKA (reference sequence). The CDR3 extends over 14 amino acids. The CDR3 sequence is CSAGDGAFNYGYTF. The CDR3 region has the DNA TGCAGTGCCGGGGATGGGGCTTTTAACTATGGCTACACCTTC.

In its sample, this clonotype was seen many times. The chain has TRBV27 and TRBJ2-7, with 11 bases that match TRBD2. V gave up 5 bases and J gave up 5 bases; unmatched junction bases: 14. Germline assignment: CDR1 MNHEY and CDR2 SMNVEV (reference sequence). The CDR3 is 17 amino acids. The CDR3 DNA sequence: TGTGCCAGCAGTCCGGGACTAGCGGCACCGTACAACCACGAGCAGTACTTC. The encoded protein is CASSPGLAAPYNHEQYF.

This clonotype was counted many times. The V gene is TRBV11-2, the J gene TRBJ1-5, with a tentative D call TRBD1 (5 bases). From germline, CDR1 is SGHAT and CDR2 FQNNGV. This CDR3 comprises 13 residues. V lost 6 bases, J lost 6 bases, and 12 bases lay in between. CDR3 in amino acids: CASRSMGVQPQHF. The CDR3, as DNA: TGTGCCAGCAGATCAATGGGGGTTCAGCCCCAGCATTTT.

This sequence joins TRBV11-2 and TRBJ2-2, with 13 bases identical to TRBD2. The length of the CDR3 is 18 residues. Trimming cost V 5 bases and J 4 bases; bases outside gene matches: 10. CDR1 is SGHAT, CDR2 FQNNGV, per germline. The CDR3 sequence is CASSPLLAGGPGTGELFF. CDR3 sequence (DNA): TGTGCCAGCAGCCCTCTACTAGCGGGAGGGCCAGGCACCGGGGAGCTGTTTTTT.

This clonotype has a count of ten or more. This CDR3 is CASGLLKAGYTF. CDR3 sequence (DNA): TGTGCCAGCGGGCTTTTAAAGGCTGGCTACACCTTC. The J gene is TRBJ1-2, the V gene TRBV27; D unclear. V was shortened by 8 bases and J by 7 bases, with 14 bases between the two germline ends. Germline assignment: CDR1 MNHEY and CDR2 SMNVEV (reference sequence). The CDR3 is 12 residues long.

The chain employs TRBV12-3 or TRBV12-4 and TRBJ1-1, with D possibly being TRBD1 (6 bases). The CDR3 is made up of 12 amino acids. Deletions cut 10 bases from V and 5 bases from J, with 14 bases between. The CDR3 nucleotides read TGTGCCACCTTAACAGGGCATACTGAAGCTTTCTTT. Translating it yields CATLTGHTEAFF.

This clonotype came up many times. For the CDR3, the DNA is TGCGCCAGCAGCTTGGAACGGTTATACACCGGGGAGCTGTTTTTT. It encodes CASSLERLYTGELFF. The chain has TRBV5-1 and TRBJ2-2; no clear D. The germline V gene encodes CDR1 SGHRS and CDR2 YFSETQ. The V gene lost 0 bases and the J gene lost 3 bases, with 9 bases spanning the gap. The length of the CDR3 is 15 residues.

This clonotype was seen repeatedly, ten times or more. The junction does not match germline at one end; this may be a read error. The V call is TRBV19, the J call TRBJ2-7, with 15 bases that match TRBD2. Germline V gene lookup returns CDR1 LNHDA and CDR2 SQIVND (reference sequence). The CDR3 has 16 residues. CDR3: CASSIGLAGGSFEQYF. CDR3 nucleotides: TGTGCCAGTAGTATTGGACTAGCGGGAGGGTCCTTCGAGCAGTACTTC.

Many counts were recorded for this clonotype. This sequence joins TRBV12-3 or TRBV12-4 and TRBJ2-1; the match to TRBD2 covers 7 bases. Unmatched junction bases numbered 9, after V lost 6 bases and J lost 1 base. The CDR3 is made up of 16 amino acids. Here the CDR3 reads CASRDPGLLSYNEQFF. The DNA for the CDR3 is TGTGCCAGCAGAGATCCGGGACTATTATCCTACAATGAGCAGTTCTTC.

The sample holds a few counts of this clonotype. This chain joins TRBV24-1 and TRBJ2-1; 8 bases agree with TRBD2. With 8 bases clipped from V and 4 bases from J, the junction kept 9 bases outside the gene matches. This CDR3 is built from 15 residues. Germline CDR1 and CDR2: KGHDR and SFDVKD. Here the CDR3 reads CATTQAGANYNEQFF. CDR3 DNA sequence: TGTGCCACCACCCAAGCGGGAGCTAATTACAATGAGCAGTTCTTC.

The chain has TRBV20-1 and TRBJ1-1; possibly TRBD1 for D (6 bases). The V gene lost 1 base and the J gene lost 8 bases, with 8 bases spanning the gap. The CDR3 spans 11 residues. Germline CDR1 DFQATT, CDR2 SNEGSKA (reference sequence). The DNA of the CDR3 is TGCAGTGCTAGAGCGACAGGAGAAGCTTTCTTT. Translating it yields CSARATGEAFF.